This T cell receptor beta chain was documented in a study of blood T cell repertoires in COVID-19. Across the whole study: COVID-19 samples from acute and convalescent phases originated in the United States, Italy and Spain. From T cells, B-cell-depleted T cells, or PBMCs came the material, which was cDNA or gDNA.

Per the study methods: The assay estimated nucleated cells by amplifying reference gene primers. The data were produced by immunoSEQ multiplex PCR, yet TCRdb's version contains in-frame clones alone and is incomplete. That table gives V, J and clone size, and the DNA gave D and trimming. The table has under 150,000 clones, around 77% seen once. This clone occurred a few times. V lost 1 base and J 13 bases, leaving 8 bases between the germline ends. The germline CDR1 and CDR2 sequences are MDHEN and SYDVKM. The CDR3 spans 12 residues. The chain links TRBV28 to TRBJ1-6, with D tentatively TRBD1 (6 bases). This receptor was taken from a man in his fifties or sixties with active or convalescent COVID-19. Sequenced sample: peripheral blood. Here the CDR3 DNA reads TGTGCCAGCAGTTTATCGAGGGGGCCCCTCCACTTT. It specifies CASSLSRGPLHF.